Shown below are 5 T cell receptor beta chains from a single sample sequenced in a study of blood T cell repertoires in COVID-19 (dated by TCRdb to 2020 to 2021). The protocol used for the library was the immunoSEQ multiplex PCR assay. The source is immuneACCESS, and TCRdb retained only in-frame sequences with V and J called. Part of the clones is not carried over; for the studies checked, unresolved V genes explain less than half of this, and the remainder is unexplained. This sample comprises about 170,000 clones, approximately 82% of them detected only once. Of the sample, nearly 15% is held by the ten largest clones. The specimen was PBMCs or T cells enriched from blood (not recorded which). These receptors were taken from a man aged 50 to 60 who had recovered from COVID-19.

This clone occurred a few times. The chain recombines TRBV18 with TRBJ1-5; tentatively, D is TRBD1 (6 bases). The V end was cut by 2 bases, the J end by 2 bases, with 13 bases between. Per the germline V gene, CDR1 is KGHSH and CDR2 is LQKENI. This CDR3 region has 16 residues. CDR3 protein: CASSPTGNQGNQPQHF. For the CDR3, the DNA is TGTGCCAGCTCACCAACAGGGAATCAGGGCAATCAGCCCCAGCATTTT.

The rearrangement uses TRBV15 and TRBJ1-2; no reliable D call. In germline, CDR1 is LNHNV, CDR2 YYDKDF (reference sequence). V lost 4 bases and J 4 bases, leaving 13 bases between the germline ends. The length of the CDR3 is 14 residues. This chain's CDR3 is CATSTKEGTYGYTF. The CDR3, as DNA: TGTGCCACCAGCACAAAGGAGGGCACCTATGGCTACACCTTC.

Of note for this clone: The sample contains more than one DNA sequence encoding this CDR3. This chain connects TRBV7-3 to TRBJ1-1, with D uncertain. CDR3 size: 13 residues. In germline, CDR1 is SGHTA, CDR2 FQGTGA. Trimming removed 6 bases at V and 1 base at J, with 9 bases between. CDR3 DNA: TGTGCCAGCAGGGTAGGAGGGAACACTGAAGCTTTCTTT. It encodes CASRVGGNTEAFF.

J is TRBJ2-7 and V is TRBV6-1, with 9 positions matching TRBD1. Trimming cost V 1 base and J 4 bases; bases outside gene matches: 8. The CDR3 runs to 16 residues. Looked up from germline, CDR1 is MNHNS and CDR2 is SASEGT. The CDR3 sequence: CASSEDGTGSWYEQYF. CDR3 DNA sequence: TGTGCCAGCAGTGAAGACGGGACAGGGAGTTGGTACGAGCAGTACTTC.

The chain uses TRBV6-6 and TRBJ1-4; possible D gene TRBD1, 5 bases. Germline lookup yields CDR1 MNHNY and CDR2 SVGAGI (reference sequence). With 5 bases removed from V and 7 bases from J, the gap between germline ends came to 17 bases. The CDR3 extends over 15 amino acids. CDR3 sequence (DNA): TGTGCCAGCAGTAGGGTGGGCGGGGCCACTGAAAAACTGTTTTTT. Translating it yields CASSRVGGATEKLFF.